This TCR beta chain was sequenced in a study of beta chain features in type 1 diabetes. Study as a whole: Across the samples, approximately 98,000,000 sorted cells were examined in total.

Concerning this clone: The antigen is undetermined.

Study-level results: Shortening of TCRB CDR3s, moderate but significant, appeared in all four CD4+ subsets of Type 1 diabetes patients. VDJ junctions from type 1 diabetes patients carried fewer insertions and larger deletions. Sequencing used cDNA, and cells with high TCR expression could therefore be over-represented.

V shed 5 bases, J shed 0 bases, and the junction held 4 bases outside the gene matches. Germline values: CDR1 SGHAT, CDR2 FQNNGV. The CDR3 totals 15 residues. As every portion of the isolated RNA was reverse transcribed, the sequencing read expressed TCRB transcripts. Naive, central memory and regulatory T cell samples averaged roughly 3.7 million immunoSEQ reads each. The data were produced by immunoSEQ multiplex PCR, yet TCRdb's version contains in-frame clones alone and is incomplete. This sample carries about 170,000 clones, 7.5% to 8.5% of them seen once, and the ten largest clones take 0.5% to 0.55%.

This rearrangement joins TRBV11-2 to TRBJ2-3, with 8 bases identical to TRBD2. Sequencing input: central memory CD4+ T cells from blood. The clonotype comes from a man younger than 35 with type 1 diabetes. CDR3: CASSPSGGSTDTQYF. The CDR3 region has the DNA TGTGCCAGCAGCCCCAGCGGGGGCAGCACAGATACGCAGTATTTT.